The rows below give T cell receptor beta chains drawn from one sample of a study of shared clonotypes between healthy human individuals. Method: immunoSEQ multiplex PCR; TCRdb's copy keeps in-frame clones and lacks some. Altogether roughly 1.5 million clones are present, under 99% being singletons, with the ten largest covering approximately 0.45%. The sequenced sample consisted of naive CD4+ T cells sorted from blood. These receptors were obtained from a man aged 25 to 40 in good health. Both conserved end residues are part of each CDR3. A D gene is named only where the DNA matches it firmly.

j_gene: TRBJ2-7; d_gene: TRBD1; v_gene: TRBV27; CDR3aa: CASSFLTGGNEQYF
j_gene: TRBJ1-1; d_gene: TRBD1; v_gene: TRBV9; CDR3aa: CASSLWDSLNTEAFF
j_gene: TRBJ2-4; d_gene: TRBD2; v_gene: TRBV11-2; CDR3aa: CASSPVGREGRGDIQYF
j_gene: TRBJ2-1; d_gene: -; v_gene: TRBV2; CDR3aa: CASRDSSASYNEQFF
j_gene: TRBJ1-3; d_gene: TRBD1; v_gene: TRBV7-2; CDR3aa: CASSSTGGGNTIYF
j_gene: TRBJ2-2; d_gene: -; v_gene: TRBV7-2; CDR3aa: CASSVRRDFSGELFF
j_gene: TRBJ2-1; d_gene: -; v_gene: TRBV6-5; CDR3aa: CASSFRQFSSYNEQFF
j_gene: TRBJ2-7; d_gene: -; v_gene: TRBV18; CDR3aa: CASSPRYEQYF
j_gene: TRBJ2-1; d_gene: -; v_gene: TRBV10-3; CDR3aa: CAIRGGTDLNFF
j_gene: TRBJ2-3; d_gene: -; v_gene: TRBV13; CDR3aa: CASSLDPANGADTQYF
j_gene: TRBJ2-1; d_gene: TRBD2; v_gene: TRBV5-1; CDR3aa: CASSSGLVYNEQFF
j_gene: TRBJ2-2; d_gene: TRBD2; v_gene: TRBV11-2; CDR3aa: CASSLVREATGELFF
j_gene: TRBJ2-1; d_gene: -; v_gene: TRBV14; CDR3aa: CASSLMAPSEQFF
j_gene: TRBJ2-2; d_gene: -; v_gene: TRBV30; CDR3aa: CAWSVTSGELFF
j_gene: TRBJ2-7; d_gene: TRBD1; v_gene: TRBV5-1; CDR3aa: CASSLEGQGHEQYF
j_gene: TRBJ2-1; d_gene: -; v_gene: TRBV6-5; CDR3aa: CASSYGEYNEQFF
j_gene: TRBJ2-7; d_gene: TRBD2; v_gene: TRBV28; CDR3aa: CASSNSGSRSYEQYF
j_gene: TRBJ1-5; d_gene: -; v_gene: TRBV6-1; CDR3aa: CASRNGDFNQPQHF
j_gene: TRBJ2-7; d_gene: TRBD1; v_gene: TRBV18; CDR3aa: CASSRGQGTYEQYF
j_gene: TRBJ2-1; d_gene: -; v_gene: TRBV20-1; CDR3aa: CSLLRNEQFF
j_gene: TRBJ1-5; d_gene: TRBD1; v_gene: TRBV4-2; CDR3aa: CASSQDQRTGLEQPQHF
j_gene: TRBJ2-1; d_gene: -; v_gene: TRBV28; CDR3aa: CGTASSYNEQFF